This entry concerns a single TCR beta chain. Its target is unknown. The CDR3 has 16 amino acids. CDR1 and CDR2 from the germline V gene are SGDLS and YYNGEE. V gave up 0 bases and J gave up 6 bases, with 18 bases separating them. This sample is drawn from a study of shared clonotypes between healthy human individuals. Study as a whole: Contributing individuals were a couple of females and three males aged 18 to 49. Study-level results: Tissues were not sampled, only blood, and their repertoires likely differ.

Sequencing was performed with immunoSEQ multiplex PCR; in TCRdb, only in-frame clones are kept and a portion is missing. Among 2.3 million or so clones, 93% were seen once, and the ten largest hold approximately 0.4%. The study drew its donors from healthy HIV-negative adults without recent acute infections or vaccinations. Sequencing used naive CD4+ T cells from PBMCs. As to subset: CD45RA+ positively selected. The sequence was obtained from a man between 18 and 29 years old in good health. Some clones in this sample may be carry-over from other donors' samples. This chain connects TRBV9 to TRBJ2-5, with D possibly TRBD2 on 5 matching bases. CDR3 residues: CASSVAAGSNMKTQYF. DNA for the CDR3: TGTGCCAGCAGCGTAGCGGCGGGCTCGAATATGAAGACCCAGTACTTC.